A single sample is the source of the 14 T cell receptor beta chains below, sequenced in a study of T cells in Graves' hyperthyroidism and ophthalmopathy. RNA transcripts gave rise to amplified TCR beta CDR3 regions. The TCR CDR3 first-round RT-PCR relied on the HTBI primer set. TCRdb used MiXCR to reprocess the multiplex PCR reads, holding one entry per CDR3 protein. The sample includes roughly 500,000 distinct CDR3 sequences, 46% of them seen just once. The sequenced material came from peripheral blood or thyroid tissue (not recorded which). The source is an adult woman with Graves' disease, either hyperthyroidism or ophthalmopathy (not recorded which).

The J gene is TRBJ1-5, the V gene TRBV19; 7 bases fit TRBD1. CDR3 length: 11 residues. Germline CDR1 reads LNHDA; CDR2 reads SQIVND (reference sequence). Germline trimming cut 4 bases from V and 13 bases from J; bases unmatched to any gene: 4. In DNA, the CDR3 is TGTGCCAGTAGTACGGGGACAGATCAGCATTTT. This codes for CASSTGTDQHF.

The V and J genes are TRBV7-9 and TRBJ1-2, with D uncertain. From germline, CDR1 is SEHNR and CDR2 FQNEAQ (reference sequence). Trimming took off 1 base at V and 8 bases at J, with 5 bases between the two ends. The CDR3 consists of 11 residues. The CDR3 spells CASSLDEGYTF. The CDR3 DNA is TGTGCCAGCAGCTTAGATGAGGGCTACACCTTC. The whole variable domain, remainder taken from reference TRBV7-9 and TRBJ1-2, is DTGVSQNPRHKITKRGQNVTFRCDPISEHNRLYWYRQTLGQGPEFLTYFQNEAQLEKSRLLSDRFSAERPKGSFSTLEIQRTEQGDSAMYLCASSLDEGYTFGSGTRLTVV.

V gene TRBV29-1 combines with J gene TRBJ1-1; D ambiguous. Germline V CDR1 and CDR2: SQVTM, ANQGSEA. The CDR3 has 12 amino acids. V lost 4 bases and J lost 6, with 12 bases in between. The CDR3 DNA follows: TGCAGCGTTGGTCGTCAGCGGGCTGAAGCTTTCTTT. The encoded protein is CSVGRQRAEAFF.

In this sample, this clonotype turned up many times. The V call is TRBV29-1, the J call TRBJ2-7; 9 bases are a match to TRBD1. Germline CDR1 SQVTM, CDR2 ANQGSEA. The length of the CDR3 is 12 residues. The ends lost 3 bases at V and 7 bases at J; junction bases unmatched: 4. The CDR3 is CSVDGQGQEQYF. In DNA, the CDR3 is TGCAGCGTTGACGGACAGGGGCAAGAGCAGTACTTC.

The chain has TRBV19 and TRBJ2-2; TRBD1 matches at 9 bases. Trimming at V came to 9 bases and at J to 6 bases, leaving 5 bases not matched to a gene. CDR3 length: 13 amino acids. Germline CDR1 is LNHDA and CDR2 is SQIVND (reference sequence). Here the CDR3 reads CASADRGAGELFF. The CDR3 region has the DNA TGTGCCAGCGCGGACAGGGGTGCCGGGGAGCTGTTTTTT.

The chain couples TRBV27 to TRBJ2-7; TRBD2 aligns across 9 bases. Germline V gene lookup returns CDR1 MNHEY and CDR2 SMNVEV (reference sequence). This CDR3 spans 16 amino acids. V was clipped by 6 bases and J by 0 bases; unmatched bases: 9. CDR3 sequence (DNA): TGTGCCAGCAGGGGCCCGACTAGCGGAGTCTCCTACGAGCAGTACTTC. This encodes CASRGPTSGVSYEQYF.

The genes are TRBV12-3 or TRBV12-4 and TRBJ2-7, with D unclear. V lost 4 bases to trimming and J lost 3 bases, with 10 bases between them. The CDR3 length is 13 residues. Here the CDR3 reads CASSSAIRYEQYF. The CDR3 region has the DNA TGTGCCAGCAGTTCGGCGATCCGCTACGAGCAGTACTTC.

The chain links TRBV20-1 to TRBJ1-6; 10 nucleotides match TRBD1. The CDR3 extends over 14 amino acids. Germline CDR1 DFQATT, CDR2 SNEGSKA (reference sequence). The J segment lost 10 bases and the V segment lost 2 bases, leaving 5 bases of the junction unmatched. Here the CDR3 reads CSARTGTGVSPLHF. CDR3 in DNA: TGCAGTGCTAGAACCGGGACAGGGGTGTCACCCCTCCACTTT.

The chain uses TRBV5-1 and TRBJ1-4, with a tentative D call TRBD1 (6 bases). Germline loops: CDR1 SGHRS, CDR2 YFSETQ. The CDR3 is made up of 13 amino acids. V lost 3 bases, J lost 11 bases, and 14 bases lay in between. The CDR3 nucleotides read TGCGCCAGCAGCTACTTACAGGGCCGGAAACTGTTTTTT. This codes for CASSYLQGRKLFF.

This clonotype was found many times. The CDR3 region has the DNA TGTGCTAGTGGTACCGCCAGGGAAAGGTATGGCTACACCTTC. Protein product: CASGTARERYGYTF. This chain connects TRBV12-5 to TRBJ1-2; perhaps TRBD1 as D (5 bases). The V end lost 5 bases, the J end lost 5 bases, and 15 bases lay between the germline ends. The CDR3 contains 14 residues. Germline CDR1 is LGHNT and CDR2 is FRNRAP.

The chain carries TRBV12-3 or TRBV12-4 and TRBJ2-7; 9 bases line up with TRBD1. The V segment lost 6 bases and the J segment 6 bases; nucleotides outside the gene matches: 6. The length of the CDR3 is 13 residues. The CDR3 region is CASRPSTGGEQYF. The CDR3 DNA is TGTGCCAGCAGACCCTCGACAGGGGGCGAGCAGTACTTC.

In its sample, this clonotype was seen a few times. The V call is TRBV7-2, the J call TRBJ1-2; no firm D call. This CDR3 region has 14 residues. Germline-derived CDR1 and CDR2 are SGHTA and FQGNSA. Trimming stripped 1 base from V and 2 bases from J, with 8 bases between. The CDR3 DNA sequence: TGTGCCAGCAGCTTAGTGGTAGCGAACTATGGCTACACCTTC. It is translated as CASSLVVANYGYTF.

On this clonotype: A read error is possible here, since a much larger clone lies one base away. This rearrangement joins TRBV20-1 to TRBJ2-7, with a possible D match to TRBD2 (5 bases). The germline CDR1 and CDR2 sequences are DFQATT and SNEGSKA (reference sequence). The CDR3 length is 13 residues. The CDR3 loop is CSARRAATYEHYF. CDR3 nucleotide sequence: TGCAGTGCCCGGCGGGCCGCGACCTACGAGCACTACTTC.

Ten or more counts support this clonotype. CDR3 nucleotides: TGCAGTGCTGGGACAGGGTCTAATGAAAAACTGTTTTTT. Encoded protein: CSAGTGSNEKLFF. The chain has TRBV20-1 and TRBJ1-4; 9 nucleotides line up with TRBD1. The V gene's germline CDR1 is DFQATT and CDR2 SNEGSKA (reference sequence). V lost 5 bases and J lost 3; bases outside the gene matches: 1. The CDR3 loop spans 13 amino acids.